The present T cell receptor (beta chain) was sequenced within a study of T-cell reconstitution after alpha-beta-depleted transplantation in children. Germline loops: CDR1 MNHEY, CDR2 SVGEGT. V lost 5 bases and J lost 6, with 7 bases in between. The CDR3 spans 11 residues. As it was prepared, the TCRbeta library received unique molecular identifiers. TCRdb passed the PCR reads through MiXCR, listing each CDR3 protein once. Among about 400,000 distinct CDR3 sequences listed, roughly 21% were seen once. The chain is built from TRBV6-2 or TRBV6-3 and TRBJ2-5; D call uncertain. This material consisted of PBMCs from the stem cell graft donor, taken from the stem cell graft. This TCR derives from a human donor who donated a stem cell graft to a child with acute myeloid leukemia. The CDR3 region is CASSAKKTQYF. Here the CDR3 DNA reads TGTGCCAGCAGTGCTAAAAAGACCCAGTACTTC.